This TCR beta chain stems from a study of shared clonotypes between healthy human individuals. Across the study: Donors had three CD4 naive, three CD4 memory, two CD8 naive and one CD8 memory plate apiece.

Method: immunoSEQ multiplex PCR; TCRdb's copy keeps in-frame clones and lacks some. The sample has 550,000 to 850,000 clones; about two thirds are singletons. Trimming cost V 8 bases and J 0 bases, with 20 bases left between them. CDR1 is MDHEN, CDR2 SYDVKM, per germline. CDR3 size: 17 residues. Splitting the CD4+ cells yielded a CD45RA+ naive subset and a CD45RA-negative memory subset. This clone has only one observation. The V gene is TRBV28, the J gene TRBJ1-5; no definite D call. Sequences were obtained from memory CD4+ T cells sorted from blood. Subset defined: CD45RA-negative fraction. The receptor was derived from a woman aged 25 to 39 in good health. The CDR3 protein is CASGRARGVPSNQPQHF. The CDR3 DNA is TGTGCCAGCGGACGGGCCCGAGGCGTACCTAGCAATCAGCCCCAGCATTTT.